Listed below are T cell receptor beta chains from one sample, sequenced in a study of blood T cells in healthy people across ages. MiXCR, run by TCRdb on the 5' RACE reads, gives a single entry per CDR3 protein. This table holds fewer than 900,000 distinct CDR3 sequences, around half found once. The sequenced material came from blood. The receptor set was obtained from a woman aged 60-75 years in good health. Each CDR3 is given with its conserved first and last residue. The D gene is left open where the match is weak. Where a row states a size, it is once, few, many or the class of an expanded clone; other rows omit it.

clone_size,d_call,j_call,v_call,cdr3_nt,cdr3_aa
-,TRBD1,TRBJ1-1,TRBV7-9,TGTGCCAGCAGCACCTGGACAGGAGGGGCGTACACTGAAGCTTTCTTT,CASSTWTGGAYTEAFF
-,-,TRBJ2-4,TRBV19,TGTGCCAGTAGTCGGGGAAAAGGGACCATTCAGTACTTC,CASSRGKGTIQYF
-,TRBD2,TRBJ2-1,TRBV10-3,TGTGCCATCAAAGCTAGCGGGAACTACAATGAGCAGTTCTTC,CAIKASGNYNEQFF
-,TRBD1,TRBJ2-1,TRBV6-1,TGTGCCAGCAGTCTGACAGGGGGGCATGAGCAGTTCTTC,CASSLTGGHEQFF
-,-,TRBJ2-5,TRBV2,TGTGCCAGCAAGTACAACCGAGAGACCCGGTATTTC,CASKYNRETRYF
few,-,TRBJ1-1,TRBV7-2,TGTGCCAGCAGCACCCAGGACACCTCGAACACTGAAGCTTTCTTT,CASSTQDTSNTEAFF
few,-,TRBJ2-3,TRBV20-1,TGCAGTGCTAGAGCCCCTGGGGATACGCAGTATTTT,CSARAPGDTQYF
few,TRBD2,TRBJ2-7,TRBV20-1,TGCAGTGCTAGTCCACTAGCGGGAGAATCCTACGAGCAGTACTTC,CSASPLAGESYEQYF
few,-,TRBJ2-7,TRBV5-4,TGTGCCAGCAGCTTGTGGTCTTCCTACGAGCAGTACTTC,CASSLWSSYEQYF
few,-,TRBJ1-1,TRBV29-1,TGCAGCGTTTACAGGGTTATGAACACTGAAGCTTTCTTT,CSVYRVMNTEAFF
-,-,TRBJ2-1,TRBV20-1,TGCAGTGCTCCGGGGTCGTACAATGAGCAGTTCTTC,CSAPGSYNEQFF
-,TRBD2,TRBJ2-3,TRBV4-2,TGTGCCAGCAGCCAAGCTTTAGGACTAGCGCACGATACGCAGTATTTT,CASSQALGLAHDTQYF
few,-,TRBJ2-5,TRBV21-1,TGTGCCAGCAGCAACGGGGCTAGCGGGAGTAGGGGGGAAGAAGAGACCCAGTACTTC,CASSNGASGSRGEEETQYF
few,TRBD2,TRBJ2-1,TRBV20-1,TGCAGTGCCCCTAGCGGGATAGGCAATGAGCAGTTCTTC,CSAPSGIGNEQFF
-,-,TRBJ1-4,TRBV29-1,TGCAGCGCCGGGGATAGTGGCGAAAAACTGTTTTTT,CSAGDSGEKLFF
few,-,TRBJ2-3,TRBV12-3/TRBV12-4,TGTGCCAGCAGTTTATCTGGGGTAACAGATACGCAGTATTTT,CASSLSGVTDTQYF
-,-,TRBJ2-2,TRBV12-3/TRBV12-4,TGTGCCAGCAGTTTAGCGCCTGGGGGCCTGAACACCGGGGAGCTGTTTTTT,CASSLAPGGLNTGELFF
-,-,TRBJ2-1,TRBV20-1,TGCAGTCTCCGGGACTTCTCCTACAATGAGCAGTTCTTC,CSLRDFSYNEQFF
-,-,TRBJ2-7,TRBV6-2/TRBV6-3,TGTGCCAGCAGTACCGGGACTGGGGCCGAGCAGTACTTC,CASSTGTGAEQYF
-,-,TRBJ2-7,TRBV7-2,TGTGCCAGCACCCGGACAGATCTCTCCTACGAGCAGTACTTC,CASTRTDLSYEQYF